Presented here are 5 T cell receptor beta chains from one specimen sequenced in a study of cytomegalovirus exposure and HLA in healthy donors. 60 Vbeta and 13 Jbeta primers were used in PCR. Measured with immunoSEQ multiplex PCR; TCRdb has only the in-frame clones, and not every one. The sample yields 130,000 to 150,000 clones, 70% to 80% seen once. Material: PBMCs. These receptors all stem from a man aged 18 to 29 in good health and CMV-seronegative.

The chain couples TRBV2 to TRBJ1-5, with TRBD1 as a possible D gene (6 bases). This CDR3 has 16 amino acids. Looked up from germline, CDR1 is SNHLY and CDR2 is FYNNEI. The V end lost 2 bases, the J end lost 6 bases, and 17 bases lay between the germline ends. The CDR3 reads CASSERGQSTSQPQHF. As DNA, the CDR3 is TGTGCCAGCAGTGAAAGGGGACAAAGTACGAGTCAGCCCCAGCATTTT. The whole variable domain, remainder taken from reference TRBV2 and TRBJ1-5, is EPEVTQTPSHQVTQMGQEVILRCVPISNHLYFYWYRQILGQKVEFLVSFYNNEISEKSEIFDDQFSVERPDGSNFTLKIRSTKLEDSAMYFCASSERGQSTSQPQHFGDGTRLSIL.

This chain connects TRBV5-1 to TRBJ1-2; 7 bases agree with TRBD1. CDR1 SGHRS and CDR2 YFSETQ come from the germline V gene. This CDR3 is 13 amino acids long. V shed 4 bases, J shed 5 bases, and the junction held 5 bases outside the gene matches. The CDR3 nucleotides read TGCGCCAGCAGCCCCTCAGGGGGGTATGGCTACACCTTC. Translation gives CASSPSGGYGYTF. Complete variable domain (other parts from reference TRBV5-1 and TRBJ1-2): KAGVTQTPRYLIKTRGQQVTLSCSPISGHRSVSWYQQTPGQGLQFLFEYFSETQRNKGNFPGRFSGRQFSNSRSEMNVSTLELGDSALYLCASSPSGGYGYTFGSGTRLTVV.

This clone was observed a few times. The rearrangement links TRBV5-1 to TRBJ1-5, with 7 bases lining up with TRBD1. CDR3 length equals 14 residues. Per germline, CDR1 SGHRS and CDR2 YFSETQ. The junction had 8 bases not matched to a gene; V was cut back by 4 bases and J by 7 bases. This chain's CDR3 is CASSLGQVDQPQHF. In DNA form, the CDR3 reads TGCGCCAGCAGCCTAGGACAGGTGGACCAGCCCCAGCATTTT.

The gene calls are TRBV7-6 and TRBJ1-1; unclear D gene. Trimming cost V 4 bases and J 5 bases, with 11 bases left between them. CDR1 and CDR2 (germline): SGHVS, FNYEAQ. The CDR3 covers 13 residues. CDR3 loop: CASSYPPGTEAFF. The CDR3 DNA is TGTGCCAGCAGCTACCCCCCCGGGACTGAAGCTTTCTTT.

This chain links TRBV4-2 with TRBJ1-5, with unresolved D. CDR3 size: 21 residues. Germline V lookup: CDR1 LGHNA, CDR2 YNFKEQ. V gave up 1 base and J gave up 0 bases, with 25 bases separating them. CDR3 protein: CASSQALARQRVFGSNQPQHF. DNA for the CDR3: TGTGCCAGCAGCCAAGCATTGGCCCGGCAGCGTGTATTTGGTAGCAATCAGCCCCAGCATTTT.